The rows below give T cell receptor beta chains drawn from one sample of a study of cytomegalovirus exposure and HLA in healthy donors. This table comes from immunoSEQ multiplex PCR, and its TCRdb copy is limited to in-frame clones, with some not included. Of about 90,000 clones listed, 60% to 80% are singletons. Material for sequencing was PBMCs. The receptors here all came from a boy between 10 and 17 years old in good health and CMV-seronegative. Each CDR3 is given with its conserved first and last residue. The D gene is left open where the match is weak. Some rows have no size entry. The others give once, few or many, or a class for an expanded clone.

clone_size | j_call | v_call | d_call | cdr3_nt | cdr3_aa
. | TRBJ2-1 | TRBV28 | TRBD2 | TGTGCCAGCAGCCTAGCGGGGGTCTACAATGAGCAGTTCTTC | CASSLAGVYNEQFF
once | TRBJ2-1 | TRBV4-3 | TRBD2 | TGCGCCAGCTCCGCCGGGACTAGCGAGAATGAGCAGTTCTTC | CASSAGTSENEQFF
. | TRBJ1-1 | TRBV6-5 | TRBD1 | TGTGCCAGCAGACTCGGGACAGGGTCGGAAGCTTTCTTT | CASRLGTGSEAFF
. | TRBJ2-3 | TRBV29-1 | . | TGCAGCGCGGAGTCAAATACGCAGTATTTT | CSAESNTQYF
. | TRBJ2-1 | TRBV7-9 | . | TGTGCCAGCAGCCCCTCCCAGGTGTTAGAGCACAATGAGCAGTTCTTC | CASSPSQVLEHNEQFF
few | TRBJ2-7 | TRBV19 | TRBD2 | TGTGCCAGTAGTGGACTAGAGCCCGAGCAGTACTTC | CASSGLEPEQYF
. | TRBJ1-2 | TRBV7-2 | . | TGTGCCAGCAGCCGAACCAACAGGGACGGCTACACCTTC | CASSRTNRDGYTF
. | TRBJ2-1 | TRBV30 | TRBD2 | TGTGCCTGGAGTGCGCCTATAAGACTAGCGCACAATGAGCAGTTCTTC | CAWSAPIRLAHNEQFF
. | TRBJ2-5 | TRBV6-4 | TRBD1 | TGTGCCAGCAGTGAAGGGACAGGGGGGAAGGAGACCCAGTACTTC | CASSEGTGGKETQYF
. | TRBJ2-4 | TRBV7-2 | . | TGTGCCAGCAGCTTAGCGGGGCCAAACATTCAGTACTTC | CASSLAGPNIQYF
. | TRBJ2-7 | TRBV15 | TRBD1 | TGTGCCACCAGCCGTCTTAAAGGGACAGCTTACGAGCAGTACTTC | CATSRLKGTAYEQYF
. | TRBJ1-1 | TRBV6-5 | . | TGTGCCAGCAGTTACGGGAGTTTTATGAACACTGAAGCTTTCTTT | CASSYGSFMNTEAFF
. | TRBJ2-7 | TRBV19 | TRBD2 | TGTGCCAGTGGGACTAGTGTCTACGAGCAGTACTTC | CASGTSVYEQYF
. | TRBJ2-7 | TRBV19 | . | TGTGCCAGTAGTATAGTCTCAGGGTACGAGCAGTACTTC | CASSIVSGYEQYF
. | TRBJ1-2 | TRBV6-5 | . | TGTGCCAGCAGCCTTGGACGGGGAAGGGATAGCTACACCTTC | CASSLGRGRDSYTF
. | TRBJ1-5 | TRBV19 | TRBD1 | TGTGCCAGTAGTCCACAGGGGCGCCAGCCCCAGCATTTT | CASSPQGRQPQHF
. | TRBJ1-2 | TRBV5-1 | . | TGCGCCAGCTCAGGGAGGAACAAGTACCCTACCCTTGCCTCAGATGGCTACACCTTC | CASSGRNKYPTLASDGYTF
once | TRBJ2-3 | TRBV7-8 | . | TGTGCCAGCAGCCCCAGGCCTCGGGGAGATACGCAGTATTTT | CASSPRPRGDTQYF
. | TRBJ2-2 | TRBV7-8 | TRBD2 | TGTGCCAGCAGCTTAAAGCGGGAGTCCGGGGAGCTGTTTTTT | CASSLKRESGELFF
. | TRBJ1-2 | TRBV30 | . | TGTGCCTGGGGGGCAGGGGCCTATGGCTACACCTTC | CAWGAGAYGYTF
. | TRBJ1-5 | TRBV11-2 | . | TGTGCCAGCAGCTGGAAGGGGGATCAGCCCCAGCATTTT | CASSWKGDQPQHF
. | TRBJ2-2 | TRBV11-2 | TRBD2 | TGTGCCAGCAGCTCGACATGGGGAGGGCGGACCGGGGAGCTGTTTTTT | CASSSTWGGRTGELFF
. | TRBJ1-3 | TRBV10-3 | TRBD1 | TGTGCCATCAGCGAGCAATGGGACAGGGGTGGAAACACCATATATTTT | CAISEQWDRGGNTIYF
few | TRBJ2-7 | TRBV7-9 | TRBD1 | TGTGCCAGCACCCGCCCGACAGGGGAATCCTCCTACGAGCAGTACTTC | CASTRPTGESSYEQYF
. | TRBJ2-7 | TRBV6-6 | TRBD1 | TGTGCCAGCAGGGACAGGGGGACCTACGAGCAGTACTTC | CASRDRGTYEQYF
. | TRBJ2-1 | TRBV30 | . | TGTGCCTGGAGCAGAATGGGTGGGAGGTTTATTGGGGGGTACAATGAGCAGTTCTTC | CAWSRMGGRFIGGYNEQFF
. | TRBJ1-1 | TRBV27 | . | TGTGCCAGCAGGGACGGACAGATGAACACTGAAGCTTTCTTT | CASRDGQMNTEAFF
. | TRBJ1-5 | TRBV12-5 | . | TGTGCTAGTGGTCTGTGGGGGGGCAATCAGCCCCAGCATTTT | CASGLWGGNQPQHF
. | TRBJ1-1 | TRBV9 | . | TGTGCCAGCAGCTCCGGGGGGGGGAAGAACACTGAAGCTTTCTTT | CASSSGGGKNTEAFF
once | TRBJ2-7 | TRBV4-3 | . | TGCGCCAGCAGCCAAGAGCCAGGCCTCAGCTCCTACGAGCAGTACTTC | CASSQEPGLSSYEQYF
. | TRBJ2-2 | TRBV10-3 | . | TGTGCCATCAGTGACAGGGGATTAGGGGAGCTGTTTTTT | CAISDRGLGELFF
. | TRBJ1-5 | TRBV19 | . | TGTGCCAGTAGTACGGGAGGACAGCCCCAGCATTTT | CASSTGGQPQHF
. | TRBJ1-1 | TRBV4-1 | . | TGCGCCAGCAGCCAAATGACACAGGGAAACACTGAAGCTTTCTTT | CASSQMTQGNTEAFF
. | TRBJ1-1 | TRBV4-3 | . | TGCGCCAGCAGCCAAATTGACAGTGCGAACACTGAAGCTTTCTTT | CASSQIDSANTEAFF
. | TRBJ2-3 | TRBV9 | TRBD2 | TGTGCCAGCAGCGTGTCTATGGCGGGAGCGGATACGCAGTATTTT | CASSVSMAGADTQYF
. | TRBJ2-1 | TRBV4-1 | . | TGCGCCAGCAGCCAAGATCCCCAATTCAATGAGCAGTTCTTC | CASSQDPQFNEQFF
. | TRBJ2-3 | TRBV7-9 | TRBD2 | TGTGCCAGCGCACAAGGACTAGCTAAGACAGATACGCAGTATTTT | CASAQGLAKTDTQYF
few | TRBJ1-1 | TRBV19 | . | TGTGCCAGTAGTGTTCTACAGGGGAACACTGAAGCTTTCTTT | CASSVLQGNTEAFF
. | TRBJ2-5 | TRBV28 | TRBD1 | TGTGCCAGCAGGCCACAGGGGTTCCGCGAGACCCAGTACTTC | CASRPQGFRETQYF
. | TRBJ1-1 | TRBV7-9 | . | TGTGCCAGCAGCCTCGGTCGGGATGGGGGGGCCGAAGCTTTCTTT | CASSLGRDGGAEAFF
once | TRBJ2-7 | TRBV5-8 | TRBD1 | TGTGCCAGCAGCCTCCGGGACAGTAGGACCTACGAGCAGTACTTC | CASSLRDSRTYEQYF
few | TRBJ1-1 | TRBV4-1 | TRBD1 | TGCGCCAGCAGCCAAGAGGGACAGTACACTGAAGCTTTCTTT | CASSQEGQYTEAFF
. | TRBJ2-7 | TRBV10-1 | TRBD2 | TGCGCCAGCCGGGCTAGCGGGGGGCCCCACGAGCAGTACTTC | CASRASGGPHEQYF
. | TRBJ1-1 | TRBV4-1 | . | TGCGCCAGCAGCCAAGAACGGAGAACTGAAGCTTTCTTT | CASSQERRTEAFF
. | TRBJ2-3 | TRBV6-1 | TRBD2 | TGTGCCAGCAGCGTACTAGCGGGAGACACAGATACGCAGTATTTT | CASSVLAGDTDTQYF
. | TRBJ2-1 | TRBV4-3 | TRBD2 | TGCGCCAGCAGCCAAGACGGGGGACTAGCGGGAGATTGGGCCTACAATGAGCAGTTCTTC | CASSQDGGLAGDWAYNEQFF
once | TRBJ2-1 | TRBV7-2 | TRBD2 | TGTGCCAGCAGCTTAGCGCTTGCGGGAGGTGAGCAGTTCTTC | CASSLALAGGEQFF
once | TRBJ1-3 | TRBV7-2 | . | TGTGCCAGCAGCCTCAAGCGCGGCCAGAGCTCTGGAAACACCATATATTTT | CASSLKRGQSSGNTIYF
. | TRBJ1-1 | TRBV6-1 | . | TGTGCCAGCAGCTTACAGGGAAACACTGAAGCTTTCTTT | CASSLQGNTEAFF
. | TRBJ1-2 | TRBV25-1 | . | TGTGCCAGCAGCCCGAGCCGACGGGGCTATGGCTACACCTTC | CASSPSRRGYGYTF
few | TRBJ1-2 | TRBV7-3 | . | TGTGCCAGCAGCCTCTTTCCGGGAACACACTATGGCTACACCTTC | CASSLFPGTHYGYTF
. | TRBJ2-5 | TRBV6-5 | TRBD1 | TGTGCCAGCAGTTCACCGGGACAGGGGAGGGAGGAGACCCAGTACTTC | CASSSPGQGREETQYF
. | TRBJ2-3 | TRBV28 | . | TGTGCCAGCCGCTCTCCATGGGGAGCGTACACAGATACGCAGTATTTT | CASRSPWGAYTDTQYF
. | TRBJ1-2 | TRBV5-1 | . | TGCGCCAGCTCCGAACCGGGAGCCTTCTATGGCTACACCTTC | CASSEPGAFYGYTF
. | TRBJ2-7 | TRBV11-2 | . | TGTGCCAGCAGCTATGGGACTTCTTCCTACGAGCAGTACTTC | CASSYGTSSYEQYF